The entry below gives a single T cell receptor (beta chain) sequence along with its context. This sample stems from a study of blood T cell repertoires in COVID-19. Study details: The United States, Italy and Spain supplied acute and convalescent COVID-19 samples. T cells, B-cell-depleted T cells, or PBMCs provided the cDNA or gDNA that served as material.

The germline gives CDR1 SGHRS, CDR2 YFSETQ. With V trimmed by 3 bases and J by 0 bases, 7 bases remained unmatched. The length of the CDR3 is 17 residues. Authors' data handling: Amplification from reference gene primers served as the basis for estimated nucleated cell counts. TCRdb keeps only in-frame clones here, not all; method: immunoSEQ multiplex PCR. D and trimming were read from the DNA, whereas the V and J calls and clone size are those reported in that table. The table shows some 170,000 clones, with about 91% occurring only once. The chain employs TRBV5-1 and TRBJ2-3; 10 nucleotides line up with TRBD2. The source of this sequence is a woman aged 60-75 years who had recovered from COVID-19. Sample: peripheral blood. The CDR3: CASSWFSGGGSTDTQYF. CDR3 bases: TGCGCCAGCAGCTGGTTCAGCGGGGGGGGAAGCACAGATACGCAGTATTTT.